These 2 T cell receptor beta chains originate from one sample sequenced in a study of cytomegalovirus exposure and HLA in healthy donors. Primers included in the PCR were 60 Vbeta and 13 Jbeta primers. The protocol was immunoSEQ multiplex PCR, while the TCRdb copy is restricted to in-frame clones and leaves out a portion. This table has about 160,000 clones, nearly 80% appearing once. Sequencing used PBMCs. The receptors were sampled from a woman between 45 and 60 years old in good health and CMV-seropositive.

The chain recombines TRBV4-3 with TRBJ2-3; D may be TRBD2 (7 bases). V lost 0 bases and J lost 0, with 13 bases in between. This CDR3 comprises 17 residues. Germline V CDR1 and CDR2: LGHNA, YSLEER. The CDR3 region has the DNA TGCGCCAGCAGCCAAGACGAGGGGGGGGAAAGCACAGATACGCAGTATTTT. Translation gives CASSQDEGGESTDTQYF.

This chain joins TRBV5-1 and TRBJ2-7, with 7 bases matching TRBD1. This CDR3 has 15 amino acids. V was clipped by 4 bases and J by 2 bases; unmatched bases: 9. Per the germline V gene, CDR1 is SGHRS and CDR2 is YFSETQ. The CDR3 coding sequence is TGCGCCAGCAGCGTACAGACAGGGTTTGCCTACGAGCAGTACTTC. Protein sequence: CASSVQTGFAYEQYF.